Listed below are T cell receptor beta chains from one sample, sequenced in a study of blood T cell repertoires in COVID-19. Profiled with immunoSEQ multiplex PCR; TCRdb holds only in-frame clones, not every one. The sample yields about 130,000 clones, about 78% seen once. The sequenced sample consisted of peripheral blood. The source is a man aged 60 to 69 who had recovered from COVID-19. The CDR3 runs from the conserved cysteine through the conserved F or W. The order of the fields is V gene, clone size, D gene, J gene, CDR3 DNA, CDR3 protein. D genes are given only for firm matches. Expanded clones get a size class; other rows say once, few or many, or leave the size out.

v_gene: TRBV18
abundance: .
d_gene: TRBD1
j_gene: TRBJ1-4
CDR3nt: TGTGCCAGCTCACAGGGGACAGGGAATGGCGAAAAACTGTTTTTT
CDR3aa: CASSQGTGNGEKLFF

v_gene: TRBV6-5
abundance: few
d_gene: TRBD1
j_gene: TRBJ2-5
CDR3nt: TGTGCCAGCAGGAGGGACAGGGTTGGGCAAGAGACCCAGTACTTC
CDR3aa: CASRRDRVGQETQYF

v_gene: TRBV29-1
abundance: .
d_gene: TRBD1
j_gene: TRBJ1-5
CDR3nt: TGCAGCGTTTCGGCAGGGGGTGGGCTTCAGCCCCAGCATTTT
CDR3aa: CSVSAGGGLQPQHF

v_gene: TRBV3-1/TRBV3-2
abundance: .
d_gene: .
j_gene: TRBJ1-3
CDR3nt: TGTGCCAGCAGCTCTACGACAGGCTCTGGAAACACCATATATTTT
CDR3aa: CASSSTTGSGNTIYF

v_gene: TRBV11-2
abundance: .
d_gene: .
j_gene: TRBJ2-1
CDR3nt: TGTGCCAGCAGCTCGACTAGTCCTTATGAGCAGTTCTTC
CDR3aa: CASSSTSPYEQFF

v_gene: TRBV2
abundance: .
d_gene: .
j_gene: TRBJ2-2
CDR3nt: TGTGCCAGCAGTCCCGCGGAAGCCGGGGAGCTGTTTTTT
CDR3aa: CASSPAEAGELFF

v_gene: TRBV3-1/TRBV3-2
abundance: .
d_gene: .
j_gene: TRBJ1-4
CDR3nt: TGTGCCAGCAGCGCGGCTGGGGGGTCTAATGAAAAACTGTTTTTT
CDR3aa: CASSAAGGSNEKLFF

v_gene: TRBV7-2
abundance: .
d_gene: TRBD2
j_gene: TRBJ2-1
CDR3nt: TGTGCCAGCAGTGGTAGGCGGGTGGGACTAGCGGGAGAAAATGAGCAGTTCTTC
CDR3aa: CASSGRRVGLAGENEQFF

v_gene: TRBV28
abundance: .
d_gene: TRBD2
j_gene: TRBJ2-3
CDR3nt: TGTGCCGGAGAGCTTACGGGACTAGCGGGACGGGGGGTCGGAGATACGCAGTATTTT
CDR3aa: CAGELTGLAGRGVGDTQYF

v_gene: TRBV2
abundance: once
d_gene: .
j_gene: TRBJ1-1
CDR3nt: TGTGCCAGCAGTGATCTTGGTCGGAACAAGGGGGCTTTCTTT
CDR3aa: CASSDLGRNKGAFF

v_gene: TRBV29-1
abundance: .
d_gene: .
j_gene: TRBJ2-5
CDR3nt: TGCAGCGTGGACAGTCGACCGGGCCAGCCAGAGACCCAGTACTTC
CDR3aa: CSVDSRPGQPETQYF

v_gene: TRBV18
abundance: .
d_gene: .
j_gene: TRBJ1-3
CDR3nt: TGTGCCAGCTCAGCGGCCGCTGGAAACACCATATATTTT
CDR3aa: CASSAAAGNTIYF

v_gene: TRBV19
abundance: .
d_gene: TRBD2
j_gene: TRBJ2-1
CDR3nt: TGTGCCAGCGGAGGCGGTAGCGGGAGAGAGCAGTTCTTC
CDR3aa: CASGGGSGREQFF

v_gene: TRBV6-6
abundance: .
d_gene: .
j_gene: TRBJ1-1
CDR3nt: TGTGCCAGCAGGGGAGGGGGCACTGAAGCTTTCTTT
CDR3aa: CASRGGGTEAFF

v_gene: TRBV19
abundance: .
d_gene: TRBD1
j_gene: TRBJ2-2
CDR3nt: TGTGCCAGTAGAGACAGGGGGAACGGGGAGCTGTTTTTT
CDR3aa: CASRDRGNGELFF

v_gene: TRBV19
abundance: .
d_gene: .
j_gene: TRBJ1-2
CDR3nt: TGTGCCACCTCTAGAAGGTCTAACTATGGCTACACCTTC
CDR3aa: CATSRRSNYGYTF

v_gene: TRBV7-3
abundance: .
d_gene: .
j_gene: TRBJ2-2
CDR3nt: TGTGCCAGCAGCTTAAATCCAGCGGGTCACACCGGGGAGCTGTTTTTT
CDR3aa: CASSLNPAGHTGELFF

v_gene: TRBV11-2
abundance: many
d_gene: TRBD1
j_gene: TRBJ1-6
CDR3nt: TGTGCCAGCAGCCCTCGACAGGGGTGGAATTCACCCCTCCACTTT
CDR3aa: CASSPRQGWNSPLHF

v_gene: TRBV24-1
abundance: .
d_gene: TRBD1
j_gene: TRBJ2-2
CDR3nt: TGTGCCACCAGTGATTCCCGGACAGGCCCCGGGGAGCTGTTTTTT
CDR3aa: CATSDSRTGPGELFF

v_gene: TRBV6-2/TRBV6-3
abundance: .
d_gene: TRBD1
j_gene: TRBJ1-2
CDR3nt: TGTGCCAGCAGTTACCCGGGACAGCCTCTCTACACCTTC
CDR3aa: CASSYPGQPLYTF

v_gene: TRBV2
abundance: .
d_gene: TRBD1
j_gene: TRBJ2-7
CDR3nt: TGTGCCAGCAGTCTTGGACAGGGACGCGAGCAGTACTTC
CDR3aa: CASSLGQGREQYF

v_gene: TRBV19
abundance: .
d_gene: .
j_gene: TRBJ1-3
CDR3nt: TGTGCCAGTAGTAGCGTTGGAAACACCATATATTTT
CDR3aa: CASSSVGNTIYF

v_gene: TRBV11-2
abundance: .
d_gene: .
j_gene: TRBJ2-5
CDR3nt: TGTGCCAGCAGCTTAGGGAGAGAGACCCAGTACTTC
CDR3aa: CASSLGRETQYF

v_gene: TRBV27
abundance: .
d_gene: .
j_gene: TRBJ2-7
CDR3nt: TGTGCCAGCGGACTCCAGGGGAGCAGCTCCTACGAGCAGTACTTC
CDR3aa: CASGLQGSSSYEQYF

v_gene: TRBV28
abundance: .
d_gene: TRBD2
j_gene: TRBJ2-3
CDR3nt: TGTGCCAGCAGTTTAGAGGGCGGGAGTGAGGATACGCAGTATTTT
CDR3aa: CASSLEGGSEDTQYF

v_gene: TRBV30
abundance: .
d_gene: .
j_gene: TRBJ1-1
CDR3nt: TGTGCCTGGAGTGTAATTCTAGGGAACACTGAAGCTTTCTTT
CDR3aa: CAWSVILGNTEAFF

v_gene: TRBV28
abundance: .
d_gene: TRBD1
j_gene: TRBJ2-7
CDR3nt: TGTGCCAGCAGGCCGGCGCCGGGACAGATCTACGAGCAGTACTTC
CDR3aa: CASRPAPGQIYEQYF

v_gene: TRBV11-3
abundance: .
d_gene: .
j_gene: TRBJ1-1
CDR3nt: TGTGCCAGCAGCTTAGACGGGGTATCTGAAGCTTTCTTT
CDR3aa: CASSLDGVSEAFF

v_gene: TRBV6-1
abundance: .
d_gene: .
j_gene: TRBJ1-4
CDR3nt: TGTGCCAGCAGTGAAGCTAACAGGGAACGAGAAAAACTGTTTTTT
CDR3aa: CASSEANREREKLFF

v_gene: TRBV28
abundance: .
d_gene: .
j_gene: TRBJ1-6
CDR3nt: TGTGCCAGCAGTTTAGGCCCGAGGAGCTCCTATAATTCACCCCTCCACTTT
CDR3aa: CASSLGPRSSYNSPLHF

v_gene: TRBV29-1
abundance: .
d_gene: TRBD2
j_gene: TRBJ2-7
CDR3nt: TGCAGCGTTCAAGGGGGCCTAAAACTAGCGGGGCCATACGAGCAGTACTTC
CDR3aa: CSVQGGLKLAGPYEQYF

v_gene: TRBV2
abundance: .
d_gene: .
j_gene: TRBJ1-1
CDR3nt: TGTGCCAGCAGCAGGGTCACTGAAGCTTTCTTT
CDR3aa: CASSRVTEAFF

v_gene: TRBV5-5
abundance: .
d_gene: .
j_gene: TRBJ1-2
CDR3nt: TGTGCCAGCAGTTTTCAAGGAGACTCTTATGGCTACACCTTC
CDR3aa: CASSFQGDSYGYTF

v_gene: TRBV5-8
abundance: .
d_gene: .
j_gene: TRBJ1-3
CDR3nt: TGTGCCAGCAGCTTCAGGAGGGATGGAAACACCATATATTTT
CDR3aa: CASSFRRDGNTIYF

v_gene: TRBV20-1
abundance: .
d_gene: .
j_gene: TRBJ2-7
CDR3nt: TGCAGTCCAATCGGGAACGAGCAGTACTTC
CDR3aa: CSPIGNEQYF

v_gene: TRBV10-3
abundance: .
d_gene: TRBD1
j_gene: TRBJ1-2
CDR3nt: TGTGCCATCAGAGTGGCCACGGGACAGGGGGCAGATGGCTACACCTTC
CDR3aa: CAIRVATGQGADGYTF

v_gene: TRBV27
abundance: .
d_gene: TRBD1
j_gene: TRBJ2-3
CDR3nt: TGTGCCAGCAGACGGGACAGGGGGTTTGGGGATACGCAGTATTTT
CDR3aa: CASRRDRGFGDTQYF

v_gene: TRBV5-1
abundance: few
d_gene: .
j_gene: TRBJ2-2
CDR3nt: TGCGCCAGCAGCTTGGACAGGAACACCGGGGAGCTGTTTTTT
CDR3aa: CASSLDRNTGELFF

v_gene: TRBV7-2
abundance: few
d_gene: .
j_gene: TRBJ1-6
CDR3nt: TGTGCCAGCAGGCCAATGAGTCGCTCACCCCTCCACTTT
CDR3aa: CASRPMSRSPLHF

v_gene: TRBV18
abundance: .
d_gene: .
j_gene: TRBJ2-2
CDR3nt: TGTGCCAGCTCACTCACAGGGTCGAACACCGGGGAGCTGTTTTTT
CDR3aa: CASSLTGSNTGELFF

v_gene: TRBV3-1/TRBV3-2
abundance: once
d_gene: TRBD1
j_gene: TRBJ2-3
CDR3nt: TGTGCCAGCAGCCCTTCGACAGGGTATACAGATACGCAGTATTTT
CDR3aa: CASSPSTGYTDTQYF

v_gene: TRBV3-1/TRBV3-2
abundance: .
d_gene: TRBD2
j_gene: TRBJ2-1
CDR3nt: TGTGCCAGCAGCCCCGCCGGGACTAGCCATTCTGAGCAGTTCTTC
CDR3aa: CASSPAGTSHSEQFF

v_gene: TRBV27
abundance: many
d_gene: TRBD1
j_gene: TRBJ2-3
CDR3nt: TGTGCCAGCAGTTCCCCCGGGACAGGGGGCACAGATACGCAGTATTTT
CDR3aa: CASSSPGTGGTDTQYF

v_gene: TRBV7-9
abundance: .
d_gene: TRBD1
j_gene: TRBJ1-1
CDR3nt: TGTGCCAGCAGCACGGGGACAGGGCTAACTGAAGCTTTCTTT
CDR3aa: CASSTGTGLTEAFF

v_gene: TRBV6-5
abundance: .
d_gene: .
j_gene: TRBJ2-1
CDR3nt: TGTGCCAGCAGCTTTGGCAGGGGCCTATACAATGAGCAGTTCTTC
CDR3aa: CASSFGRGLYNEQFF

v_gene: TRBV28
abundance: .
d_gene: .
j_gene: TRBJ1-2
CDR3nt: TGTGCCAGCAGTTTTCGCCGACAGGATGGCTACACCTTC
CDR3aa: CASSFRRQDGYTF

v_gene: TRBV2
abundance: .
d_gene: .
j_gene: TRBJ2-1
CDR3nt: TGTGCCAGGGGCTTGGCCGCTAACAATGAGCAGTTCTTC
CDR3aa: CARGLAANNEQFF

v_gene: TRBV4-3
abundance: .
d_gene: .
j_gene: TRBJ1-1
CDR3nt: TGCGCCAGCAGCCAAGAGTCCCGGGGTGAAGCTTTCTTT
CDR3aa: CASSQESRGEAFF

v_gene: TRBV4-3
abundance: .
d_gene: .
j_gene: TRBJ2-1
CDR3nt: TGCGCCAGCAGCCAATCCCCTTTACTCTACAATGAGCAGTTCTTC
CDR3aa: CASSQSPLLYNEQFF